A single sample gave rise to the 9 T cell receptor beta chains below, sequenced in a study of blood T cells in healthy people across ages. Through a sample-barcoded 5' primer and a J-beta primer mix, a second PCR was run for roughly 7 to 11 cycles. Using its own MiXCR run on the 5' RACE reads, TCRdb lists one record per CDR3 protein. Found here are 710,000 or so distinct CDR3 sequences, roughly 32% of them singletons; the top ten hold approximately 15%. Sequencing was performed on blood. These receptors were collected from a woman older than 75 in good health.

This clonotype was observed many times. CDR3 residues: CASTGVVGTREAFF. The CDR3 DNA reads as TGTGCCAGCACAGGGGTGGTCGGCACGAGAGAAGCTTTCTTT. J is TRBJ1-1 and V is TRBV6-1, with D possibly matching TRBD1 (6 bases). The V end lost 7 bases, the J end lost 8 bases, and 20 bases lay between the germline ends. The CDR3 covers 14 residues. CDR1 is MNHNS, CDR2 SASEGT, per germline.

In this sample, this clonotype turned up a few times. Possible read error: a much larger clone is one base away. V is TRBV5-1 and J is TRBJ2-5; 8 bases agree with TRBD2. The CDR3 has 17 residues. CDR1 is SGHRS and CDR2 is YFSETQ in the germline V gene. With 0 bases clipped from V and 11 bases from J, the junction kept 18 bases outside the gene matches. The CDR3 coding sequence is TGCGCCAGCAGCTTGGCTAGGGGCCGGGGGGGCCTGAATGAGCAGTACTTC. It is translated as CASSLARGRGGLNEQYF.

About this clonotype itself: This may be a read error, as it is one base from a much larger clone. This sequence joins TRBV4-1 and TRBJ2-3, with 10 nucleotides matching TRBD1. This CDR3 spans 16 amino acids. CDR1 MGHRA and CDR2 YSYEKL come from the germline V gene. The V segment lost 0 bases and the J segment 3 bases; nucleotides outside the gene matches: 3. The CDR3 DNA sequence: TGCGCCAGCAGCCAAGATAAGGGACAGGGGACAGATACGCAGTATTTT. It yields the protein CASSQDKGQGTDTQYF.

CDR3 DNA: TGTGCCAGCAGAACTCCGGGACAGGGTGGGACCGGGGAGCTGTTTTTT. Translating gives CASRTPGQGGTGELFF. The chain has TRBV7-6 and TRBJ2-2; 9 positions match TRBD1. V was pared by 6 bases and J by 5 bases, with 10 bases of the junction left unmatched. CDR3 length equals 16 residues. Germline CDR1 SGHVS, CDR2 FNYEAQ.

The V call is TRBV5-1, the J call TRBJ1-3; 9 bases match TRBD1. The CDR3 loop spans 17 amino acids. V shed 4 bases, J shed 3 bases, and the junction held 11 bases outside the gene matches. Germline V gene sequence: CDR1 SGHRS, CDR2 YFSETQ. CDR3 DNA: TGCGCCAGCAGCCCCTGGGGGACAGGGTCGGTTGGAAACACCATATATTTT. Translating gives CASSPWGTGSVGNTIYF. Full variable domain (outside the CDR3, taken from reference TRBV5-1 and TRBJ1-3): KAGVTQTPRYLIKTRGQQVTLSCSPISGHRSVSWYQQTPGQGLQFLFEYFSETQRNKGNFPGRFSGRQFSNSRSEMNVSTLELGDSALYLCASSPWGTGSVGNTIYFGEGSWLTVV.

CDR3 amino acids: CASSQGSSGQGSYGYTF. The CDR3 bases are TGTGCCAGCAGCCAAGGCAGTTCGGGACAGGGCTCCTATGGCTACACCTTC. The V call is TRBV4-2, the J call TRBJ1-2, with 9 bases matching TRBD1. The V gene's germline CDR1 is LGHNA and CDR2 YNFKEQ. V lost 1 base, J lost 4 bases, and 10 bases stayed unmatched. The CDR3 sequence is 17 residues long.

This clonotype was seen at least ten times. This chain links TRBV7-9 with TRBJ2-1, with 10 bases aligning to TRBD2. Losses at the gene ends were 3 bases for V and 3 bases for J; bases not matched to a gene: 5. Per the germline V gene, CDR1 is SEHNR and CDR2 is FQNEAQ (reference sequence). This CDR3 has 16 residues. The CDR3: CASSLATSGFYNEQFF. CDR3 nucleotide sequence: TGTGCCAGCAGCTTGGCGACTAGCGGGTTCTACAATGAGCAGTTCTTC. The whole variable domain, filled in from reference TRBV7-9 and TRBJ2-1, reads DTGVSQNPRHKITKRGQNVTFRCDPISEHNRLYWYRQTLGQGPEFLTYFQNEAQLEKSRLLSDRFSAERPKGSFSTLEIQRTEQGDSAMYLCASSLATSGFYNEQFFGPGTRLTVL.

This clonotype has ten or more counts. This chain connects TRBV12-3 or TRBV12-4 to TRBJ2-1, with D hard to call. V lost 5 bases and J lost 7, with 15 bases in between. The CDR3 sequence is 14 residues long. CDR3 DNA: TGTGCCAGCAGTCCTAGACGCGCGCAGAATGAGCAGTTCTTC. This encodes CASSPRRAQNEQFF.

This clonotype was counted ten times or more. J is TRBJ1-2 and V is TRBV6-5; D ambiguous. The CDR3 is 17 amino acids. The V end was cut by 2 bases, the J end by 0 bases, with 16 bases between. In germline, CDR1 is MNHEY, CDR2 SVGAGI. The CDR3 region is CASSYVAGASTNYGYTF. CDR3 DNA: TGTGCCAGCAGTTACGTGGCAGGAGCGTCGACTAACTATGGCTACACCTTC.